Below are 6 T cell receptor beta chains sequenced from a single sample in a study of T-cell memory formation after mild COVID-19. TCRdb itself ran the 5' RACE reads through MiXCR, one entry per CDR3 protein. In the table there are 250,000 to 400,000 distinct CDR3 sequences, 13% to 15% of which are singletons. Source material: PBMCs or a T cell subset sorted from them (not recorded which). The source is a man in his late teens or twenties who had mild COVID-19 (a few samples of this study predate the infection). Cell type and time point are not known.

CDR3 in DNA: TGCAGTGGGGGGAAGGAAGAAAAACTGTTTTTT. It codes for CSGGKEEKLFF. The V and J genes are TRBV20-1 and TRBJ1-4, with D perhaps matching TRBD1 (5 bases). The V end lost 7 bases, the J end lost 8 bases, and 11 bases lay between the germline ends. The CDR3 spans 11 residues. Per the germline V gene, CDR1 is DFQATT and CDR2 is SNEGSKA (reference sequence).

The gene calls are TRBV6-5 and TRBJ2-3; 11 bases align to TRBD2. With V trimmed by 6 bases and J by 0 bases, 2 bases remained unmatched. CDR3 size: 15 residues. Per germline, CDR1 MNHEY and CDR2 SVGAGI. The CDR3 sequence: CASRGLAASTDTQYF. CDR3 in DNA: TGTGCCAGCAGGGGACTAGCGGCTAGCACAGATACGCAGTATTTT.

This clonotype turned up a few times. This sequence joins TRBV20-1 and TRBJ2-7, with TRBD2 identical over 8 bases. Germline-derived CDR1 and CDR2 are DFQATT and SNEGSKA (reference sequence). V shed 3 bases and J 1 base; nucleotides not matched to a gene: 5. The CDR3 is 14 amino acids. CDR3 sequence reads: CSASSQRGSYEQYF. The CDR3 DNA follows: TGCAGTGCTAGTTCCCAGCGGGGGTCCTACGAGCAGTACTTC.

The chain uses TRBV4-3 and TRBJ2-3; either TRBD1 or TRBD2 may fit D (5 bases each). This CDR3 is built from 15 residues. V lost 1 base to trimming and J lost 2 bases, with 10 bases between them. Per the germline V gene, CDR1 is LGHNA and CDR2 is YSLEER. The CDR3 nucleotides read TGCGCCAGCAGCCAAGGTGGGGGTTTCACAGATACGCAGTATTTT. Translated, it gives CASSQGGGFTDTQYF.

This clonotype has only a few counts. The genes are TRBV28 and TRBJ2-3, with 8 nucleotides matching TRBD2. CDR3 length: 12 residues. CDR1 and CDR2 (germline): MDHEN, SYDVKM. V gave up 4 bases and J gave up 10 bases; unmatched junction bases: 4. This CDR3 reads CASSSRGGAQYF. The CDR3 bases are TGTGCCAGCAGTTCCCGGGGGGGCGCGCAGTATTTT.

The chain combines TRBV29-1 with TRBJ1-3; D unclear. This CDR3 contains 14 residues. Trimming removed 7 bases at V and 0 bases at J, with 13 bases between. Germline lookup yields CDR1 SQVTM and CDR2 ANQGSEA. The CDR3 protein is CSAIPRGSGNTIYF. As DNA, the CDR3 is TGCAGCGCTATCCCCCGGGGCTCTGGAAACACCATATATTTT.